The present T cell receptor beta chain was sequenced within a study of Graves' ophthalmopathy and Graves' hyperthyroidism. RNA transcripts yielded amplified TCR beta CDR3 regions. Second-round multiplex PCR followed a first-round RT-PCR using HTBI primers. TCRdb re-analysed the multiplex PCR reads in MiXCR, keeping a single row per CDR3 protein. The data contain around 1.1 million distinct CDR3 sequences, less than 45% of them singletons. Germline loops: CDR1 SGHAT, CDR2 FQNNGV. The germline V and J ends were trimmed by 1 base and 3 bases, with 9 bases remaining between them. There are 14 residues in the CDR3. This clonotype was recorded at least ten times.

Sequencing input: peripheral blood or thyroid tissue (not recorded which). The receptor's source is an adult man with Graves' hyperthyroidism. The chain uses TRBV11-2 and TRBJ1-2; a possible D gene is TRBD1 (5 bases). The CDR3 nucleotides are TGTGCCAGCAGCTTAGGGGGAGGGGACTATGGCTACACCTTC. It specifies CASSLGGGDYGYTF. Drawing the rest from reference TRBV11-2 and TRBJ1-2, the complete variable domain is EAGVAQSPRYKIIEKRQSVAFWCNPISGHATLYWYQQILGQGPKLLIQFQNNGVVDDSQLPKDRFSAERLKGVDSTLKIQPAKLEDSAVYLCASSLGGGDYGYTFGSGTRLTVV.